This TCR beta chain was recorded in a study of Graves' ophthalmopathy and Graves' hyperthyroidism. Turning to the study itself: Hyperthyroidism counted as stable given no ophthalmopathy within 18 months of follow-up.

The sequenced template was RNA, covering the TCR beta CDR3 region. A first-round RT-PCR used HTBI primers, followed by a second-round multiplex PCR. Each CDR3 protein is one row after TCRdb ran MiXCR on the multiplex PCR reads. The sample includes around 520,000 distinct CDR3 sequences, approximately 35% of them seen just once. The CDR3 spans 16 residues. V was pared by 5 bases and J by 4 bases, with 5 bases of the junction left unmatched. The germline gives CDR1 MNHNS, CDR2 SASEGT. This receptor was taken from an adult man with Graves' hyperthyroidism. Sequencing was done on a sample of peripheral blood or thyroid tissue (not recorded which). V and J are TRBV6-1 and TRBJ1-6, with TRBD1 matching over 10 bases. The CDR3 here is CASSWGTGAYNSPLHF. DNA for the CDR3: TGTGCCAGCAGTTGGGGGACAGGGGCTTATAATTCACCCCTCCACTTT.